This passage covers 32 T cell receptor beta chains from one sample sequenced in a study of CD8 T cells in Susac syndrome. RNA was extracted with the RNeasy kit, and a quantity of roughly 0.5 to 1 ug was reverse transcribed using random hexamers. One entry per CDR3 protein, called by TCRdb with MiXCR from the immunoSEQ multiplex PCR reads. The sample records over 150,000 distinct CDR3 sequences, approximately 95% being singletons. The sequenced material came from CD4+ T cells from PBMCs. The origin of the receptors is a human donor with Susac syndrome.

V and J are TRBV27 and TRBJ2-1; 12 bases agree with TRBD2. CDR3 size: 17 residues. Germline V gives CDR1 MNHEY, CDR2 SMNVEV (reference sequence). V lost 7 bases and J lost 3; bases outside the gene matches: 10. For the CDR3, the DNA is TGTGCCAGCAAGACTAGCGGGAGTGGGGGCTACTACAATGAGCAGTTCTTC. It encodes CASKTSGSGGYYNEQFF.

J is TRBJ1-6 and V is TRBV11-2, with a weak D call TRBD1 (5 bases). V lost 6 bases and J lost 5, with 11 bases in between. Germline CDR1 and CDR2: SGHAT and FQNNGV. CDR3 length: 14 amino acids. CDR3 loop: CASRWGSDNSPLHF. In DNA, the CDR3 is TGTGCCAGCAGGTGGGGGTCGGATAATTCACCCCTCCACTTT.

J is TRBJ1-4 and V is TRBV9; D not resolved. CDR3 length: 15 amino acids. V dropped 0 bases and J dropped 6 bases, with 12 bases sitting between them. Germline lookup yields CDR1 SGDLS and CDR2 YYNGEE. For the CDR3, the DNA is TGTGCCAGCAGCGTAGATTACCGGCCGGATGAAAAACTGTTTTTT. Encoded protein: CASSVDYRPDEKLFF.

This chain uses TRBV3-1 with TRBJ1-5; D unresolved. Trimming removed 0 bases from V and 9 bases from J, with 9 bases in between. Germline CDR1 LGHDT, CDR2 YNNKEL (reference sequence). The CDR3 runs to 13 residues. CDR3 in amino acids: CASSQEIQSPQHF. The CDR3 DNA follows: TGTGCCAGCAGCCAAGAAATACAGTCGCCCCAGCATTTT.

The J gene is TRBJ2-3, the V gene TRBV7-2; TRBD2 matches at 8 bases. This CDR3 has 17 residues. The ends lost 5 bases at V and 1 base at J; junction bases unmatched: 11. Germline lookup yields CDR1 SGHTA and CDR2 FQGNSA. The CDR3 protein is CASSPLSGRVGTDTQYF. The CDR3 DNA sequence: TGTGCCAGCAGCCCTCTAAGCGGGAGAGTGGGCACAGATACGCAGTATTTT.

In DNA, the CDR3 is TGTGCCATCAGTGACCCTACCCCAGAGGGGCTCCTCCACTTT. Translated, it gives CAISDPTPEGLLHF. The V and J genes are TRBV10-3 and TRBJ1-6; possibly TRBD1 for D (5 bases). CDR1 is ENHRY, CDR2 SYGVKD, per germline. Trimming cost V 3 bases and J 15 bases, with 18 bases left between them. This CDR3 contains 14 residues.

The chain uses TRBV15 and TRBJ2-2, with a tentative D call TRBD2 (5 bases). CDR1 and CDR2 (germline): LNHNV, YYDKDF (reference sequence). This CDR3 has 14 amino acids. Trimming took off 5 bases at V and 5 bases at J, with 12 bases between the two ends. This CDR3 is CATSLLRRTGELFF. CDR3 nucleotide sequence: TGTGCCACCAGCCTACTACGGAGGACCGGGGAGCTGTTTTTT.

CDR3 sequence: CAWSDGGRTDTQYF. The CDR3 DNA sequence: TGTGCCTGGAGCGATGGGGGGAGAACAGATACGCAGTATTTT. The V and J genes are TRBV30 and TRBJ2-3, with a possible D match to TRBD2 (6 bases). Between the trimmed V and J ends, which lost 3 bases and 3 bases, there was a span of 13 bases. Per the germline V gene, CDR1 is GTSNPN and CDR2 is SVGIG (reference sequence). CDR3 length: 14 residues.

The CDR3 bases are TGTGCCAGCTACGATATGGACAGCCACGAGCAGTACGTC. Its protein is CASYDMDSHEQYV. The gene calls are TRBV6-6 and TRBJ2-7, with D maybe TRBD1 (6 bases). CDR3 size: 13 residues. CDR1 is MNHNY, CDR2 SVGAGI, per germline (reference sequence). With 8 bases removed from V and 5 bases from J, the gap between germline ends came to 16 bases.

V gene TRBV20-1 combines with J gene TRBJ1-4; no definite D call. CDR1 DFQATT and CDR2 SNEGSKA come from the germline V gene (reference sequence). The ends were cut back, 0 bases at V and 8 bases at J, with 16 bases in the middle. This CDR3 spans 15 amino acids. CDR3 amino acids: CSARDRVRVREKLFF. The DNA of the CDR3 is TGCAGTGCTAGAGATCGGGTGAGGGTTCGAGAAAAACTGTTTTTT.

The DNA for the CDR3 is TGTGCCAGCGGCCTCGGGAGGGGGGCCGTAGATACGCAGTATTTT. Translating gives CASGLGRGAVDTQYF. The V and J genes are TRBV9 and TRBJ2-3; 8 nucleotides line up with TRBD2. The trim removed 7 bases at V and 5 bases at J, leaving 12 bases unmatched. The CDR3 totals 15 residues. Germline V CDR1 and CDR2: SGDLS, YYNGEE.

DNA for the CDR3: TGTGCCAGCACACCCCAGGGAAGAAACATTCAGTACTTC. Its translation is CASTPQGRNIQYF. The V and J genes are TRBV2 and TRBJ2-4, with D possibly being TRBD1 (5 bases). The CDR3 is 13 residues long. Between the trimmed V and J ends, which lost 7 bases and 6 bases, there was a span of 13 bases. Germline CDR1 SNHLY, CDR2 FYNNEI.

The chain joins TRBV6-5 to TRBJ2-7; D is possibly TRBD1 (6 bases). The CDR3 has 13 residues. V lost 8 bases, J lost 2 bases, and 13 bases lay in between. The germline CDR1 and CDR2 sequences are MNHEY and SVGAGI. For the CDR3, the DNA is TGTGCCAGCGGGACACAACCTACCTACGAGCAGTACTTC. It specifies CASGTQPTYEQYF.

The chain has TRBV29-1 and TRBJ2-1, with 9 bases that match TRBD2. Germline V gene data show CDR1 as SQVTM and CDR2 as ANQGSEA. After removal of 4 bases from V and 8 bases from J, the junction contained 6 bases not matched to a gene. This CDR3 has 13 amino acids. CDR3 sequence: CSVVGTSRHEQFF. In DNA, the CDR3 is TGCAGCGTTGTTGGGACTAGCCGCCATGAGCAGTTCTTC.

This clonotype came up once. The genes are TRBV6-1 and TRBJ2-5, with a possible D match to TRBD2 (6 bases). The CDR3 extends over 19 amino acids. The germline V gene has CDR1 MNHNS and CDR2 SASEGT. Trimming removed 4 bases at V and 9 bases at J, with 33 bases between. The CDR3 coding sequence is TGTGCCAGCAGTGGACGGGGCGGGGCGGGGACCCTTTCCAGTGGGGCCCAGTACTTC. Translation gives CASSGRGGAGTLSSGAQYF.

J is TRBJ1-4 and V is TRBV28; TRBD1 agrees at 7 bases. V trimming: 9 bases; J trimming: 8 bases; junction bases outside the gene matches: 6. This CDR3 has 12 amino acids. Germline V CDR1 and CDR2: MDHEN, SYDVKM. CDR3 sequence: CASTQGREKLFF. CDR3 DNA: TGTGCCAGTACACAGGGGCGAGAAAAACTGTTTTTT.

The CDR3: CSAAASSYNSPLHF. The CDR3 DNA reads as TGCAGTGCCGCCGCCAGCTCCTATAATTCACCCCTCCACTTT. This chain joins TRBV20-1 and TRBJ1-6; D ambiguous. Trimming left V 6 bases short and J 0 bases short, with 9 bases between. Germline values: CDR1 DFQATT, CDR2 SNEGSKA (reference sequence). This CDR3 region has 14 residues.

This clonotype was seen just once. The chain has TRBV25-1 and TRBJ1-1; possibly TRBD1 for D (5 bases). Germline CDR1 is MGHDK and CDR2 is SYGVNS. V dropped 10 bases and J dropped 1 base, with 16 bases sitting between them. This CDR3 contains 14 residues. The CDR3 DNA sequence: TGTGCCACTCAGCAGGCAGGGAGGAACACTGAAGCTTTCTTT. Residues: CATQQAGRNTEAFF. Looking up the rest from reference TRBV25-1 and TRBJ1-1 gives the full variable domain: EADIYQTPRYLVIGTGKKITLECSQTMGHDKMYWYQQDPGMELHLIHYSYGVNSTEKGDLSSESTVSRIRTEHFPLTLESARPSHTSQYLCATQQAGRNTEAFFGQGTRLTVV.

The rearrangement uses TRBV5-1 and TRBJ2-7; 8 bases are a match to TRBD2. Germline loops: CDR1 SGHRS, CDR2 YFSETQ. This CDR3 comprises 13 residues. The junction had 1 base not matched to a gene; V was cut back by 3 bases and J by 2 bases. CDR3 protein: CASSYGRAYEQYF. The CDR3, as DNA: TGCGCCAGCAGCTACGGGAGGGCCTACGAGCAGTACTTC.

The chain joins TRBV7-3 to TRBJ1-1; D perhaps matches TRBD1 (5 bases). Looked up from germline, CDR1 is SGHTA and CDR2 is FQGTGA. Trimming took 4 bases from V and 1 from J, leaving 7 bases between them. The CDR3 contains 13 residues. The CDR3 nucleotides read TGTGCCAGCAGCTCACAGGAGAACACTGAAGCTTTCTTT. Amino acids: CASSSQENTEAFF.

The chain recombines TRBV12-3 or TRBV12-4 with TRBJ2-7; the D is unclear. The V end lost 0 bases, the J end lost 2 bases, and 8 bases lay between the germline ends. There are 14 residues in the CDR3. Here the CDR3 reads CASSLAGFTYEQYF. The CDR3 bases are TGTGCCAGCAGTTTAGCCGGATTCACCTACGAGCAGTACTTC.

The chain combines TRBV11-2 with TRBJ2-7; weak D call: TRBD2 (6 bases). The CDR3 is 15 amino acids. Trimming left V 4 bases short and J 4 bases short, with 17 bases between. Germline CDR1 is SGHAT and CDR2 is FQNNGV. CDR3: CASSSFWTIKYEQYF. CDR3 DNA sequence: TGTGCCAGCAGCTCCTTTTGGACTATCAAGTACGAGCAGTACTTC.

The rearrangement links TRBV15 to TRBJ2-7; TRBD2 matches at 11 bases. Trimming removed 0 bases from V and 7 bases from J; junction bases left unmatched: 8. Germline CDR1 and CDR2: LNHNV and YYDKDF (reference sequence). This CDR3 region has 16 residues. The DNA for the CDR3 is TGTGCCACCAGCAGAGATCTAGCGGGAGGCCTTTGGGAGCAGTACTTC. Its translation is CATSRDLAGGLWEQYF.

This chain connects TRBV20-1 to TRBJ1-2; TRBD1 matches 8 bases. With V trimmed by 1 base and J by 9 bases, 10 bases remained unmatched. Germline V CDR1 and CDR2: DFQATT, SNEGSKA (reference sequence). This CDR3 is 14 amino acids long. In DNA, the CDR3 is TGCAGTGCTAGAGCCGCGGACAGGGCCAGGCGCTACACCTTC. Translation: CSARAADRARRYTF.

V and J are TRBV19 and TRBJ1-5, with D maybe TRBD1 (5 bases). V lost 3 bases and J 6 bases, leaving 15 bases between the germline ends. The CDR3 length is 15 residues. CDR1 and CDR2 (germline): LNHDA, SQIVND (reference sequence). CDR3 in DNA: TGTGCCAGTAGTATCGGCCAGGGCCTGGGTCAGCCCCAGCATTTT. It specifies CASSIGQGLGQPQHF.

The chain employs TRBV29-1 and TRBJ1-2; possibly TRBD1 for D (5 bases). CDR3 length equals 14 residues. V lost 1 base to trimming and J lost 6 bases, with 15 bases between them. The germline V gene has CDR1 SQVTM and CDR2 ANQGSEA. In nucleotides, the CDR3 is TGCAGCGTTGAAGCGAGAGGGGAAATGGATGGCTACACCTTC. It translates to CSVEARGEMDGYTF.

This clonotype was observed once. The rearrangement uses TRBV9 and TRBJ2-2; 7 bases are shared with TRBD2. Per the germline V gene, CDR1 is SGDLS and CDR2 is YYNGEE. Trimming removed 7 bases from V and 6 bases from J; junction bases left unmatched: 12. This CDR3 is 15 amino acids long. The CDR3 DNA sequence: TGTGCCAGCGGGGAGGGCGGGATCTTGGCCGGGGAGCTGTTTTTT. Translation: CASGEGGILAGELFF.

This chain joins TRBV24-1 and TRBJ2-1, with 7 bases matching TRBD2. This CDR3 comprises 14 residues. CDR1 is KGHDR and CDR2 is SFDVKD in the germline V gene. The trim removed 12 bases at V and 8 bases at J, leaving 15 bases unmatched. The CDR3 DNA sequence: TGTGCCTCCTCCGGACTAGACGCGCGCGATGAGCAGTTCTTC. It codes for CASSGLDARDEQFF.

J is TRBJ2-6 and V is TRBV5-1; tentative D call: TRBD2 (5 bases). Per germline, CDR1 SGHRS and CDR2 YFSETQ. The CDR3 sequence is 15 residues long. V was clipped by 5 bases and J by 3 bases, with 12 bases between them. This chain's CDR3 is CASRFREGGANVLTF. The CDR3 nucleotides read TGCGCCAGCAGGTTTAGAGAGGGTGGGGCCAACGTCCTGACTTTC.

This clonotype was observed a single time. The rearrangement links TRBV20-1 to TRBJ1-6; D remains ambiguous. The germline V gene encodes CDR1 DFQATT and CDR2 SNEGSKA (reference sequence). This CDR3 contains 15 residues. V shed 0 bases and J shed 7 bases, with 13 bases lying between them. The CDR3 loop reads CSARDARAGNSPLHF. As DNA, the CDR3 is TGCAGTGCTAGAGACGCCCGGGCGGGCAATTCACCCCTCCACTTT.

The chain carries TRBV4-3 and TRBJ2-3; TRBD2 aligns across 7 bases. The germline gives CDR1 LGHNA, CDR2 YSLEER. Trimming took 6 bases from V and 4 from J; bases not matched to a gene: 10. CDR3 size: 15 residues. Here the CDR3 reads CASRQTLSGADTQYF. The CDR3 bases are TGCGCCAGCAGACAAACGCTGAGCGGGGCAGATACGCAGTATTTT.

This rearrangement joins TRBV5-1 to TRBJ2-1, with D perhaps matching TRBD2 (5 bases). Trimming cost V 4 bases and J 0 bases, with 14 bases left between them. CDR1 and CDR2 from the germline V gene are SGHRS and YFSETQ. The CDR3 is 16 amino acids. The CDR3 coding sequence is TGCGCCAGCAGCCCTGACGGGGATCCCTCCTACAATGAGCAGTTCTTC. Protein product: CASSPDGDPSYNEQFF.